In its sample, the clone carrying this T cell receptor (beta chain) was seen a few times. Its antigen is unidentified. This sample stems from a study of T cell repertoires in cytomegalovirus infection. Turning to the study itself: The authors relied on CMV epitopes, both recently identified HLA-C-restricted and well-studied HLA-B-restricted. Carrying CMV and the relevant HLA type showed in public TCR beta signatures.

TCRdb reprocessed the reads via MiXCR and lists one record per CDR3 protein. The sample contains about 890,000 distinct CDR3 sequences, approximately 31% of which appear only once. This receptor was identified in a human donor in good health (CMV status not recorded). Some clones in this sample may be carry-over from other donors' samples. This sample comprised cultured CD8+ T cells from PBMCs, obtained from culture after CMV antigen stimulation.

CDR3 in DNA: TGTGCCAGCAGTTTATGGGGGGGGCCCACCTACAATGAGCAGTTCTTC. This translates into CASSLWGGPTYNEQFF. The V gene is TRBV27, the J gene TRBJ2-1, with TRBD2 as a possible D gene (7 bases). The V end lost 1 base, the J end lost 2 bases, and 12 bases lay between the germline ends. The CDR3 totals 16 residues. Germline V gives CDR1 MNHEY, CDR2 SMNVEV (reference sequence).